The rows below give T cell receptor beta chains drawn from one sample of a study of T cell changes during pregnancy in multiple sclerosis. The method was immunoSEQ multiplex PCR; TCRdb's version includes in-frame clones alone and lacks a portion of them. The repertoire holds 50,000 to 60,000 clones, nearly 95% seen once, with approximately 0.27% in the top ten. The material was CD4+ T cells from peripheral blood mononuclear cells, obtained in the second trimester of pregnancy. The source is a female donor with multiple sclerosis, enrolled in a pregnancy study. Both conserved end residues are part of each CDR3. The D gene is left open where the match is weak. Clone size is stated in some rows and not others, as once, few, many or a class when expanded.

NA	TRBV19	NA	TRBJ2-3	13	CASKVAGTDTQYF	TGTGCCAGTAAAGTAGCGGGCACAGATACGCAGTATTTT
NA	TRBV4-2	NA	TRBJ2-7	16	CASSQSTGGGSYEQYF	TGTGCCAGCAGCCAAAGTACAGGGGGAGGGTCCTACGAGCAGTACTTC
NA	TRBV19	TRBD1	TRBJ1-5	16	CASTLTDRGRHQPQHF	TGTGCCAGTACCCTTACCGACAGGGGGCGTCATCAGCCCCAGCATTTT
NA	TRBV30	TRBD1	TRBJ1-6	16	CAWAGRTGGFNSPLHF	TGTGCCTGGGCTGGGAGGACAGGGGGCTTCAATTCACCCCTCCACTTT
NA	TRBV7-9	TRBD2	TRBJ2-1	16	CASSLAAGGSYNEQFF	TGTGCCAGCAGCTTAGCGGCGGGAGGGTCCTACAATGAGCAGTTCTTC
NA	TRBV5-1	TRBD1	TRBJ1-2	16	CASSLVSGGRGYGYTF	TGCGCCAGCAGCTTGGTCTCAGGGGGCCGGGGCTATGGCTACACCTTC
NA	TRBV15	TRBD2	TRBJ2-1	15	CATRGGRARTNEQFF	TGTGCCACCAGGGGAGGGAGGGCGCGAACTAATGAGCAGTTCTTC
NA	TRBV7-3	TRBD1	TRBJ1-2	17	CASSVRGDRGSYYGYTF	TGTGCCAGCAGCGTCAGGGGGGACAGGGGTTCGTACTATGGCTACACCTTC
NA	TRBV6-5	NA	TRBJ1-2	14	CASSYSSEFYGYTF	TGTGCCAGCAGTTACTCGAGTGAGTTCTATGGCTACACCTTC
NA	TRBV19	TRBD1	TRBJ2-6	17	CASSQGQGASGANVLTF	TGTGCCAGTAGTCAAGGACAGGGGGCTTCTGGGGCCAACGTCCTGACTTTC
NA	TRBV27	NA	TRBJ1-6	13	CATSNGYNSPLHF	TGTGCCACCTCAAACGGTTATAATTCACCCCTCCACTTT
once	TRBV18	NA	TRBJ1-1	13	CASSPGQRAEAFF	TGTGCCAGCTCACCGGGGCAGCGGGCTGAAGCTTTCTTT
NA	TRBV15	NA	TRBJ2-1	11	CATSRDLEQFF	TGTGCCACCAGCAGAGACCTGGAGCAGTTCTTC
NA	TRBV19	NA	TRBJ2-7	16	CASSKLRSQTPYEQYF	TGTGCCAGTAGTAAACTTCGGTCCCAGACACCCTACGAGCAGTACTTC
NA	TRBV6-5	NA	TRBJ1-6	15	CASRKTGPEGSPLHF	TGTGCCAGCAGGAAGACCGGGCCAGAGGGTTCACCCCTCCACTTT
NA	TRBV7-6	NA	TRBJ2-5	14	CASSLVSGRETQYF	TGTGCCAGCAGCTTAGTGTCTGGTAGAGAGACCCAGTACTTC
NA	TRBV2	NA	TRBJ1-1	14	CASRGTGRETEAFF	TGTGCCAGCAGGGGAACAGGGAGGGAGACTGAAGCTTTCTTT
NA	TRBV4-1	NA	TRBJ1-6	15	CASSQEVLHNSPLHF	TGCGCCAGCAGCCAAGAGGTCCTACATAATTCACCCCTCCACTTT
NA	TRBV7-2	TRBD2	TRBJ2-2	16	CASSQGLAGGGGELFF	TGTGCCAGCAGCCAGGGACTAGCGGGAGGGGGCGGGGAGCTGTTTTTT
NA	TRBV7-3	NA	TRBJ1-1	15	CASSLTSAGNTEAFF	TGTGCCAGCAGCTTAACGTCCGCAGGGAACACTGAAGCTTTCTTT
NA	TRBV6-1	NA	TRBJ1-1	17	CASSEARSFRGGTEAFF	TGTGCCAGCAGTGAAGCGCGCTCATTTCGGGGGGGAACTGAAGCTTTCTTT
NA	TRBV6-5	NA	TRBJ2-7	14	CASRPPDRSYEQYF	TGTGCCAGCAGACCACCCGATAGATCCTACGAGCAGTACTTC
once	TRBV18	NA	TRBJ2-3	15	CASSPTHSPSDTQYF	TGTGCCAGCTCACCAACACATAGCCCCTCAGATACGCAGTATTTT
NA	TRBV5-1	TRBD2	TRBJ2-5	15	CASSLSGVPRETQYF	TGCGCCAGCAGTCTTAGCGGGGTCCCCCGAGAGACCCAGTACTTC
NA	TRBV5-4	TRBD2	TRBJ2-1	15	CASSPTAGANNEQFF	TGTGCCAGCAGCCCTACAGCGGGGGCCAACAATGAGCAGTTCTTC
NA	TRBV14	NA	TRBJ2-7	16	CASSQIGRGSSYEQYF	TGTGCCAGCAGCCAAATTGGACGAGGGAGCTCCTACGAGCAGTACTTC
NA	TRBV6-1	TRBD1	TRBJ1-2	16	CASSEAVGQGGGGYTF	TGTGCCAGCAGTGAAGCGGTGGGACAGGGAGGAGGTGGCTACACCTTC
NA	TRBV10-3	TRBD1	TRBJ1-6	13	CAIRRDSNSPLHF	TGTGCCATCCGCCGGGACAGTAATTCACCCCTCCACTTT
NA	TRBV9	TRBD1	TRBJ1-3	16	CASSAPGTGGGNTIYF	TGTGCCAGCAGCGCACCCGGGACAGGGGGTGGAAACACCATATATTTT
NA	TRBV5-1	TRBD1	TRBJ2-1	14	CASSPGTGYNEQFF	TGCGCCAGCAGCCCCGGGACAGGGTACAATGAGCAGTTCTTC